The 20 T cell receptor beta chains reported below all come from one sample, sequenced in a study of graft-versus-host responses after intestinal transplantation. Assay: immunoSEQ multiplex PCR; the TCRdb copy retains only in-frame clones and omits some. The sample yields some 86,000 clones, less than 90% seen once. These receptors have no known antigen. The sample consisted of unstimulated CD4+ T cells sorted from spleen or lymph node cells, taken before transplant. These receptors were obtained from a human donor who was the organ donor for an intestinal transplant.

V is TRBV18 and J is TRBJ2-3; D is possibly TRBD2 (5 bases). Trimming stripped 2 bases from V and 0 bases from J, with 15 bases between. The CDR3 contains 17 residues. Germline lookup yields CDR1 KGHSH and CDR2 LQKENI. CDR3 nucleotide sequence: TGTGCCAGCTCACCAAGGGTGAGAGGGATCAGCACAGATACGCAGTATTTT. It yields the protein CASSPRVRGISTDTQYF. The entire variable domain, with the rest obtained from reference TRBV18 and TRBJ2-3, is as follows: NAGVMQNPRHLVRRRGQEARLRCSPMKGHSHVYWYRQLPEEGLKFMVYLQKENIIDESGMPKERFSAEFPKEGPSILRIQQVVRGDSAAYFCASSPRVRGISTDTQYFGPGTRLTVL.

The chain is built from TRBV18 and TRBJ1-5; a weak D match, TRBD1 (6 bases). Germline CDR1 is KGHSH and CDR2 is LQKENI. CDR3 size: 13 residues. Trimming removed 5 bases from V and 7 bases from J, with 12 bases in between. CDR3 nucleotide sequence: TGTGCCAGCTCAGCGTACAGGGAACAGCCCCAGCATTTT. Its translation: CASSAYREQPQHF.

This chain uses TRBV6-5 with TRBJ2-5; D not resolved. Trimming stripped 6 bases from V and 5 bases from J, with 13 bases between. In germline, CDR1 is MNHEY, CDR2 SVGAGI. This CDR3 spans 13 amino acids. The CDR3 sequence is CASSRRLGETQYF. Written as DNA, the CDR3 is TGTGCCAGCAGCCGCCGACTCGGGGAGACCCAGTACTTC.

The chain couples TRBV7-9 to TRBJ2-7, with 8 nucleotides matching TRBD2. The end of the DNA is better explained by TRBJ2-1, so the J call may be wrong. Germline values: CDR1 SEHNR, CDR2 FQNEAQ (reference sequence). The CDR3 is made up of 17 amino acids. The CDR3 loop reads CASSASTGGSSYNEQFF. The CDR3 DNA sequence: TGTGCCAGCAGCGCCAGTACGGGGGGGAGCTCCTACAATGAGCAGTTCTTC.

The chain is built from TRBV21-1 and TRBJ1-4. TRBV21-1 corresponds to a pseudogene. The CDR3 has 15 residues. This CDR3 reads CASSNGVATNEKLFF. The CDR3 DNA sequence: TGTGCCAGCAGCAACGGAGTTGCAACTAATGAAAAACTGTTTTTT.

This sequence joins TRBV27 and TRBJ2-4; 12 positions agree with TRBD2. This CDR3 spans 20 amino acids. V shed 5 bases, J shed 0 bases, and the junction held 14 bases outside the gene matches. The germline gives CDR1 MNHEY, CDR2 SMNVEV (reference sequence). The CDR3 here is CASSPIPRLAGALAKNIQYF. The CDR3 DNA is TGTGCCAGCAGTCCAATCCCCCGACTAGCGGGAGCCCTAGCCAAAAACATTCAGTACTTC.

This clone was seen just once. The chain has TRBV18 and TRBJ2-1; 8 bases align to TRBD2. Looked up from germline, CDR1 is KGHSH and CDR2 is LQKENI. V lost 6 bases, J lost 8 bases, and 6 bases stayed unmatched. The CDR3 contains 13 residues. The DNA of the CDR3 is TGTGCCAGCTCTCTTCGAGCGGGGGATGAGCAGTTCTTC. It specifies CASSLRAGDEQFF.

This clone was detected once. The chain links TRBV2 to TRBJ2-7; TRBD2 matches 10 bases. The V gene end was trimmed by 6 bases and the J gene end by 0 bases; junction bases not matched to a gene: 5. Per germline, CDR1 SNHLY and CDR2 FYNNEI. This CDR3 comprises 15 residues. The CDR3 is CASSRTSGSSYEQYF. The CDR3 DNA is TGTGCCAGCAGCAGGACTAGCGGAAGCTCCTACGAGCAGTACTTC.

This CDR3 is CASSLAGIAGAYEQYF. The CDR3 DNA reads as TGTGCCAGCAGCTTGGCCGGTATAGCGGGAGCCTACGAGCAGTACTTC. The chain combines TRBV5-4 with TRBJ2-7; 9 nucleotides line up with TRBD2. Germline loops: CDR1 SGHNT, CDR2 YYREEE (reference sequence). V trimming: 0 bases; J trimming: 2 bases; junction bases outside the gene matches: 6. The CDR3 consists of 16 residues.

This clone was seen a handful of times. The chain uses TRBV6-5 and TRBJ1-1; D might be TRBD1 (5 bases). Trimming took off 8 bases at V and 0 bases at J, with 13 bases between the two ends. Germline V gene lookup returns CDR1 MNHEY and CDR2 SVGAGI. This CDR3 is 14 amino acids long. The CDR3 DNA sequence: TGTGCCAGCCTCCGGAACAGGCTGAACACTGAAGCTTTCTTT. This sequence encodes CASLRNRLNTEAFF.

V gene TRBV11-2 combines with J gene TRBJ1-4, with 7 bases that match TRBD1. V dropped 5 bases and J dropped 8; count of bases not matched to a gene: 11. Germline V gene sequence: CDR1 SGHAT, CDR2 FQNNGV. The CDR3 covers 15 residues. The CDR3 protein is CASSLTTGVGEKLFF. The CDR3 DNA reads TGTGCCAGCAGCCTGACCACAGGGGTGGGGGAAAAACTGTTTTTT.

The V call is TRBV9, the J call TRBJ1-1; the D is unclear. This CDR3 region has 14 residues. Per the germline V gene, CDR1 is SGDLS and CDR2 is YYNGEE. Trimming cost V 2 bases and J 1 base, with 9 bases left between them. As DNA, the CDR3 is TGTGCCAGCAGCGTTGGTAACAGGAACACTGAAGCTTTCTTT. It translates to CASSVGNRNTEAFF. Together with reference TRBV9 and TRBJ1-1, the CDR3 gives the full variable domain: DSGVTQTPKHLITATGQRVTLRCSPRSGDLSVYWYQQSLDQGLQFLIQYYNGEERAKGNILERFSAQQFPDLHSELNLSSLELGDSALYFCASSVGNRNTEAFFGQGTRLTVV.

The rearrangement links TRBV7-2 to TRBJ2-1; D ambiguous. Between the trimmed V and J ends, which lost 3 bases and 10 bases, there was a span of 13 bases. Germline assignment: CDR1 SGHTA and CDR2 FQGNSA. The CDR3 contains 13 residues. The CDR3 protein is CASSFESRREQFF. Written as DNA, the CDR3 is TGTGCCAGCAGCTTCGAGAGCCGGCGGGAGCAGTTCTTC. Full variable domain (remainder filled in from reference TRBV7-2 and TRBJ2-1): GAGVSQSPSNKVTEKGKDVELRCDPISGHTALYWYRQSLGQGLEFLIYFQGNSAPDKSGLPSDRFSAERTGGSVSTLTIQRTQQEDSAVYLCASSFESRREQFFGPGTRLTVL.

The chain's CDR3 is CASSFGQGGTEAFF. Here the CDR3 DNA reads TGCGCCAGCAGCTTCGGACAGGGAGGCACTGAAGCTTTCTTT. This chain uses TRBV5-1 with TRBJ1-1; 8 nucleotides match TRBD1. J lost 4 bases, V lost 2 bases, and 4 bases had no gene match. The CDR3 runs 14 residues. Per the germline V gene, CDR1 is SGHRS and CDR2 is YFSETQ.

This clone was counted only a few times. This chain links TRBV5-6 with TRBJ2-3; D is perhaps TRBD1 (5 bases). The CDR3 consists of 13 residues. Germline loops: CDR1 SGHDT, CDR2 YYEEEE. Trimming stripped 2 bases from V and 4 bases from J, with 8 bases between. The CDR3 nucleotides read TGTGCCAGCAGCTTCAGGGTCCCAGATACGCAGTATTTT. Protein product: CASSFRVPDTQYF.

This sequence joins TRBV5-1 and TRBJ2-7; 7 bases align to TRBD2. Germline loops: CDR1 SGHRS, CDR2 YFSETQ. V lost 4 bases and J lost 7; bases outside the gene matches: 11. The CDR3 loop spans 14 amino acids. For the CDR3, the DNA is TGCGCCAGCAGCCCTAGCGCCCCCGGGGGGGAGCAGTACTTC. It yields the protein CASSPSAPGGEQYF. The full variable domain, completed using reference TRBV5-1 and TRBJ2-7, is KAGVTQTPRYLIKTRGQQVTLSCSPISGHRSVSWYQQTPGQGLQFLFEYFSETQRNKGNFPGRFSGRQFSNSRSEMNVSTLELGDSALYLCASSPSAPGGEQYFGPGTRLTVT.

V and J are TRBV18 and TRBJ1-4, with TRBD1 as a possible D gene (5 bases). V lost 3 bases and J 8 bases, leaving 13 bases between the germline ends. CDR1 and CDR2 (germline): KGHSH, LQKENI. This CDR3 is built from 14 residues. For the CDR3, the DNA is TGTGCCAGCTCACCTCAGGGAGGAAGGGAAAAACTGTTTTTT. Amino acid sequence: CASSPQGGREKLFF. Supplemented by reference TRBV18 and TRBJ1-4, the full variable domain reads NAGVMQNPRHLVRRRGQEARLRCSPMKGHSHVYWYRQLPEEGLKFMVYLQKENIIDESGMPKERFSAEFPKEGPSILRIQQVVRGDSAAYFCASSPQGGREKLFFGSGTQLSVL.

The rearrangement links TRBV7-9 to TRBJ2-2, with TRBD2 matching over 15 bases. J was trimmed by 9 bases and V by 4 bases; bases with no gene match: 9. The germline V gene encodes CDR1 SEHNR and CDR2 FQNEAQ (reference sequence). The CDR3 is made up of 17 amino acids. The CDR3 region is CASSSPGLAGGVRELFF. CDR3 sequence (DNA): TGTGCCAGCAGCTCTCCCGGACTAGCGGGAGGGGTTAGGGAGCTGTTTTTT. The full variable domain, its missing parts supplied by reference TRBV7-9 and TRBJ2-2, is DTGVSQNPRHKITKRGQNVTFRCDPISEHNRLYWYRQTLGQGPEFLTYFQNEAQLEKSRLLSDRFSAERPKGSFSTLEIQRTEQGDSAMYLCASSSPGLAGGVRELFFGEGSRLTVL.

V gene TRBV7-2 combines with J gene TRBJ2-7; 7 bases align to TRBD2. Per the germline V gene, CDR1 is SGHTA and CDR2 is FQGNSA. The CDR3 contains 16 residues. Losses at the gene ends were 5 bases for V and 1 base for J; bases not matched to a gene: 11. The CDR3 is CASSPQWLAVSYEQYF. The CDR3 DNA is TGTGCCAGCAGCCCCCAGTGGCTAGCGGTTTCCTACGAGCAGTACTTC.

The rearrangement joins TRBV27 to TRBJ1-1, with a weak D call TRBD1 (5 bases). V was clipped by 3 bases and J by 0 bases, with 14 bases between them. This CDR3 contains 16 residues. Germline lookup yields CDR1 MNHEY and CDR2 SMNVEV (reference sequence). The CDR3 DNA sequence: TGTGCCAGCAGTTTTGCGGGGGGTCGAATGAACACTGAAGCTTTCTTT. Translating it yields CASSFAGGRMNTEAFF.